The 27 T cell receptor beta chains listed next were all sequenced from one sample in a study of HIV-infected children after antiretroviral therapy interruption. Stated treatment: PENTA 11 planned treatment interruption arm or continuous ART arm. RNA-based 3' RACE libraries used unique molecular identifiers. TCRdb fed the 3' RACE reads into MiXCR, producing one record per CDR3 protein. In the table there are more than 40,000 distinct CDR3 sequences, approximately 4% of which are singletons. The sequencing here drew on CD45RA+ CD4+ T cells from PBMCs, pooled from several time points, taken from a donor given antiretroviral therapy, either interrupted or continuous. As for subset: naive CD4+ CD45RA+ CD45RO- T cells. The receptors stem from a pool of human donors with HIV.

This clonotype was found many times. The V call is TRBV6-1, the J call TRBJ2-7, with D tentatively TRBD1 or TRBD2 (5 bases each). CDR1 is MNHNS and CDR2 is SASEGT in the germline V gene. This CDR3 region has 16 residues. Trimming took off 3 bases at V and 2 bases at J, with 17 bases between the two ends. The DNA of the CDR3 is TGTGCCAGCAGTGACCGTAGCGCGACGGGACCCTACGAGCAGTACTTC. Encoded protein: CASSDRSATGPYEQYF.

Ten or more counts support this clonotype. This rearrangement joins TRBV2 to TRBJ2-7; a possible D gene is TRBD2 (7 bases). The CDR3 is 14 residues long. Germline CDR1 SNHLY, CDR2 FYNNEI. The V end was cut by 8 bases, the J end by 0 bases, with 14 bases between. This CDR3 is CASGGASDSYEQYF. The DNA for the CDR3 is TGTGCCAGCGGGGGGGCTAGCGACTCCTACGAGCAGTACTTC.

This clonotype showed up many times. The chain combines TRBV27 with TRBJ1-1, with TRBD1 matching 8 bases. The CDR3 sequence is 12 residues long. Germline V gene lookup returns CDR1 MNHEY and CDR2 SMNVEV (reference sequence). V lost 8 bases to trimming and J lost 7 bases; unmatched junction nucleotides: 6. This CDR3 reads CASADRAGEAFF. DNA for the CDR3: TGTGCCAGCGCGGACAGGGCTGGTGAAGCTTTCTTT.

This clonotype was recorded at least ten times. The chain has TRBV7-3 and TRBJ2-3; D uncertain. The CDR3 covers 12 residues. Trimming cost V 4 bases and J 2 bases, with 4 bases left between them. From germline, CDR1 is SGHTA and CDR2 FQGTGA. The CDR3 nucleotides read TGTGCCAGCAGCTCTACCACAGATACGCAGTATTTT. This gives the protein CASSSTTDTQYF. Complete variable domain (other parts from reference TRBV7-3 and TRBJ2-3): GAGVSQTPSNKVTEKGKYVELRCDPISGHTALYWYRQSLGQGPEFLIYFQGTGAADDSGLPNDRFFAVRPEGSVSTLKIQRTERGDSAVYLCASSSTTDTQYFGPGTRLTVL.

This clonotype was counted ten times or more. This CDR3 is CSVPDRYNEQFF. CDR3 sequence (DNA): TGCAGCGTTCCGGACAGGTACAATGAGCAGTTCTTC. This chain joins TRBV29-1 and TRBJ2-1, with TRBD1 matching 7 bases. V trimming: 5 bases; J trimming: 4 bases; junction bases outside the gene matches: 2. Germline values: CDR1 SQVTM, CDR2 ANQGSEA. This CDR3 has 12 residues.

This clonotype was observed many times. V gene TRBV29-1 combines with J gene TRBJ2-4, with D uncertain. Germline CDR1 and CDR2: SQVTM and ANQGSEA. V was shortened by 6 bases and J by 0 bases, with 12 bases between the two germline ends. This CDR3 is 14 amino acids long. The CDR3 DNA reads TGCAGCGTCGGAGACCATGGAGCCAAAAACATTCAGTACTTC. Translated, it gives CSVGDHGAKNIQYF.

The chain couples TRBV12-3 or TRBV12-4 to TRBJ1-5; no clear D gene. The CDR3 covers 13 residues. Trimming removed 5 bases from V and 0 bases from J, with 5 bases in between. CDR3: CASSTYSNQPQHF. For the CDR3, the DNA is TGTGCCAGCAGTACATATAGCAATCAGCCCCAGCATTTT.

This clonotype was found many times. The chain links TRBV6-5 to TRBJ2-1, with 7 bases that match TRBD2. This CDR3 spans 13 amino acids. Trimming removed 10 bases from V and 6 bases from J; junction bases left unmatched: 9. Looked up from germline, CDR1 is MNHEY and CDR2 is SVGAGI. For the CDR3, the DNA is TGTGCCACCGGGGGGTGGGGGTCCAATGAGCAGTTCTTC. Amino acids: CATGGWGSNEQFF.

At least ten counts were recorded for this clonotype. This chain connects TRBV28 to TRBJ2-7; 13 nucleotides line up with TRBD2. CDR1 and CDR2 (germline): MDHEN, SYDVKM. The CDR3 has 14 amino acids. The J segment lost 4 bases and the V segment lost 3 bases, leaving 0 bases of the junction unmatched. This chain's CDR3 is CASSLGLAGYEQYF. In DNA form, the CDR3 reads TGTGCCAGCAGTTTGGGACTAGCGGGGTACGAGCAGTACTTC.

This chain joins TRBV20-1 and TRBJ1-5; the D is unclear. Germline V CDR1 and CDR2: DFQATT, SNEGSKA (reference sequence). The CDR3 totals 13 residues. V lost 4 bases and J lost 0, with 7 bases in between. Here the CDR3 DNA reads TGCAGTGCTATAAGGGATAGCAATCAGCCCCAGCATTTT. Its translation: CSAIRDSNQPQHF.

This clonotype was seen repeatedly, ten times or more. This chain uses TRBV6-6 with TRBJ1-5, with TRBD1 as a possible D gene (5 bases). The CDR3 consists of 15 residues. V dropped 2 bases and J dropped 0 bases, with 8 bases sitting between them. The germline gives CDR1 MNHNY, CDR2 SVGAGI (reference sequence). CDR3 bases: TGTGCCAGCAGTTACCGGGGGGATAGCAATCAGCCCCAGCATTTT. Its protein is CASSYRGDSNQPQHF.

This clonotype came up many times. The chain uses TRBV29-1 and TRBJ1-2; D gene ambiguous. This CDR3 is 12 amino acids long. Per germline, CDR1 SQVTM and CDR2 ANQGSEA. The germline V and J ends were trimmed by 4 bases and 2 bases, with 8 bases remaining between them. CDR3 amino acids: CSVGDLNYGYTF. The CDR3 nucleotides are TGCAGCGTTGGGGATCTCAACTATGGCTACACCTTC.

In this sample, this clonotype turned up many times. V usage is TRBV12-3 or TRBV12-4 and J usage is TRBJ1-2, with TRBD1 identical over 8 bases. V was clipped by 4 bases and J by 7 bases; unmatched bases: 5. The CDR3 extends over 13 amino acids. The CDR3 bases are TGTGCCAGCAGTTCGGGGCAGGGGGCTGGCTACACCTTC. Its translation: CASSSGQGAGYTF.

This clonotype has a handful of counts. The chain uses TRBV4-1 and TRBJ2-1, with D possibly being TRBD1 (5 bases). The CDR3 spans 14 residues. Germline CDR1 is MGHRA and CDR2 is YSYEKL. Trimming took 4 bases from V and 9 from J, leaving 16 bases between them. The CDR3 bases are TGCGCCAGCAGCCTGGGGCAGGGAATTGGTGAGCAGTTCTTC. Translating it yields CASSLGQGIGEQFF.

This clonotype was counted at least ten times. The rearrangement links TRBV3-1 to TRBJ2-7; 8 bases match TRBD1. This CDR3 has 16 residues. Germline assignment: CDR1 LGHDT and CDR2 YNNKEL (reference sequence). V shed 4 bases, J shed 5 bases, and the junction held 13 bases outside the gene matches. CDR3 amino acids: CASSPLGQGGRNEQYF. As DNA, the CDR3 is TGTGCCAGCAGCCCGCTCGGACAGGGCGGTCGTAACGAGCAGTACTTC.

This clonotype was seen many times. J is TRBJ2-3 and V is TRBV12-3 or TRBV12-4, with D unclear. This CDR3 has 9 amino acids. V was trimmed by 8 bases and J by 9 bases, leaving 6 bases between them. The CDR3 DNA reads TGTGCCAGCGGAATCACGCAGTATTTT. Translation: CASGITQYF.

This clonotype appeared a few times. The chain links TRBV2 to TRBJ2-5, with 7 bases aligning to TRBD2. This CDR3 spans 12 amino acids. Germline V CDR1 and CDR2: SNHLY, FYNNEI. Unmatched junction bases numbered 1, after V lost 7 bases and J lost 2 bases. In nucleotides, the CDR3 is TGTGCCAGCATCGGGGGGCAAGAGACCCAGTACTTC. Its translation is CASIGGQETQYF.

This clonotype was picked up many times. The CDR3 spells CASSSGGWVAGRGNEQFF. In nucleotides, the CDR3 is TGTGCCAGCAGCTCGGGCGGCTGGGTAGCGGGGAGGGGCAATGAGCAGTTCTTC. The chain joins TRBV5-6 to TRBJ2-1; TRBD2 matches at 8 bases. Germline assignment: CDR1 SGHDT and CDR2 YYEEEE. J was trimmed by 6 bases and V by 3 bases; bases with no gene match: 17. The CDR3 is made up of 18 amino acids.

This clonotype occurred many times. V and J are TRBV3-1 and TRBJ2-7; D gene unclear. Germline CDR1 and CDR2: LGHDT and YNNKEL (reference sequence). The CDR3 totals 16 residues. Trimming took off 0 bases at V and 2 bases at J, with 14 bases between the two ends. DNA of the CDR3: TGTGCCAGCAGCCAAGATCTCTGGCAGTTTACCTACGAGCAGTACTTC. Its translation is CASSQDLWQFTYEQYF.

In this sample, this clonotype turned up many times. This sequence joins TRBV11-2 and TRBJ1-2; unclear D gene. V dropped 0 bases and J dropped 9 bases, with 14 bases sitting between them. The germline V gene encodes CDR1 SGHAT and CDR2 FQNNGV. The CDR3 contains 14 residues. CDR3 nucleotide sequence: TGTGCCAGCAGCTTAGATGGTGTCCGGGGAAGCTACACCTTC. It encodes CASSLDGVRGSYTF.

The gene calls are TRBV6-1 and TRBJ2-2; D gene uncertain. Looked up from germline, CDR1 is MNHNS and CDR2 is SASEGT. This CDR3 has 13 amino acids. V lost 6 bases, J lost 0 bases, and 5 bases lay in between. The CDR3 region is CASRLTNTGELFF. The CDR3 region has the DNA TGTGCCAGCAGACTTACGAACACCGGGGAGCTGTTTTTT.

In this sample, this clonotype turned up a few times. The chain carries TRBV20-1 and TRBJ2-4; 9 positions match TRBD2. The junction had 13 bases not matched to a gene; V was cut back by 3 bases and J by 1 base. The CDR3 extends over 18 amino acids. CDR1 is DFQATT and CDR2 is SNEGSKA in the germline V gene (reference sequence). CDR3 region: CSARVAGGLGFAKNIQYF. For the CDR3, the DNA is TGCAGTGCTAGGGTTGCGGGGGGGCTGGGTTTTGCCAAAAACATTCAGTACTTC.

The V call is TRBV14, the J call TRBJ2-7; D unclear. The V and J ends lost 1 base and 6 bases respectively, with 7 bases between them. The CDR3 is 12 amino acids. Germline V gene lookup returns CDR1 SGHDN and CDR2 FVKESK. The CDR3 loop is CASSQAATEQYF. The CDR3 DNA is TGTGCCAGCAGCCAAGCGGCCACCGAGCAGTACTTC. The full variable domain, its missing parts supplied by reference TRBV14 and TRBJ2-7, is EAGVTQFPSHSVIEKGQTVTLRCDPISGHDNLYWYRRVMGKEIKFLLHFVKESKQDESGMPNNRFLAERTGGTYSTLKVQPAELEDSGVYFCASSQAATEQYFGPGTRLTVT.

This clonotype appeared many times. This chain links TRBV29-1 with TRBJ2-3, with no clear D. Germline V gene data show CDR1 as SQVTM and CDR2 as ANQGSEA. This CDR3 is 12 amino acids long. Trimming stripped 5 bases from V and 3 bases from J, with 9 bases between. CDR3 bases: TGCAGCGTTTCCCCTGGGACAGATACGCAGTATTTT. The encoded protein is CSVSPGTDTQYF.

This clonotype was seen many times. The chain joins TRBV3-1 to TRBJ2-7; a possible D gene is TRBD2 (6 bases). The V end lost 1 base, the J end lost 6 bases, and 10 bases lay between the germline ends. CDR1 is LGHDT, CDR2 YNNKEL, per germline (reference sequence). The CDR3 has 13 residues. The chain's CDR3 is CASSQAGLVEQYF. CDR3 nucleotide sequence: TGTGCCAGCAGCCAAGCGGGACTCGTCGAGCAGTACTTC.

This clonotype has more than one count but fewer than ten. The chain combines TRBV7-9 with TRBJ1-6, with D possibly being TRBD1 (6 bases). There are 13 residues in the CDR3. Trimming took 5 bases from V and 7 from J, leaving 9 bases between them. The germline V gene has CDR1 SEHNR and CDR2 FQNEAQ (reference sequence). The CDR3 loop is CASSGGPNSPLHF. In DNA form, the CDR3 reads TGTGCCAGCAGCGGGGGGCCCAATTCACCCCTCCACTTT.

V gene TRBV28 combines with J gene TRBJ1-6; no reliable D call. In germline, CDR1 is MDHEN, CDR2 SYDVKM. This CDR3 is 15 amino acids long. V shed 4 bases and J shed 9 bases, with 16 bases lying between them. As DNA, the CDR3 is TGTGCCAGCAGTTCCCTTCAAGGGATGGGTTCACCCCTCCACTTT. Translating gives CASSSLQGMGSPLHF.